A selection of T cell receptor beta chains follows, all from one sample in a study of T cells after yellow fever vaccination. TCRdb re-analysed the 5' RACE reads in MiXCR, keeping a single row per CDR3 protein. Among more than 110,000 distinct CDR3 sequences listed, around 6.3% were seen once. The material was CD4+ T cells sorted from PBMCs, obtained 10 days after the yellow fever booster vaccination. These receptors came from a man aged 30-40 years who received the YFV17D yellow fever vaccine. The CDR3 runs from the conserved cysteine through the conserved F or W. The order of the fields is D gene, J gene, clone size, V gene, CDR3 protein, CDR3 DNA. D genes are given only for firm matches. Size is omitted from some rows. Given values are once, few, many or a class for expanded clones.

NA TRBJ1-3 NA TRBV23-1 CASSHHGGRSSSGNTIYF TGCGCCAGCAGTCACCACGGAGGAAGGTCGAGCTCTGGAAACACCATATATTTT
NA TRBJ2-7 many TRBV20-1 CSVNQEAHEQYF TGCAGTGTTAACCAGGAGGCTCACGAGCAGTACTTC
TRBD1 TRBJ2-3 many TRBV20-1 CSAPGQGGITQYF TGCAGTGCCCCAGGACAGGGGGGGATTACGCAGTATTTT
NA TRBJ2-2 many TRBV12-3/TRBV12-4 CASSLAGIRELFF TGTGCCAGCAGTTTAGCGGGCATCAGGGAGCTGTTTTTT
NA TRBJ2-3 many TRBV4-3 CASSHRGSTVTDTQYF TGCGCCAGCAGCCATCGGGGCTCGACAGTCACAGATACGCAGTATTTT
NA TRBJ2-3 once TRBV20-1 CSARGSQTADTQYF TGCAGTGCTAGAGGATCGCAGACCGCAGATACGCAGTATTTT
TRBD2 TRBJ2-5 many TRBV7-2 CASSLSMTSGRETQYF TGTGCCAGCAGCTTATCTATGACTAGCGGGAGAGAGACCCAGTACTTC
NA TRBJ1-3 many TRBV30 CAWSAGILSGNTIYF TGTGCCTGGAGCGCAGGGATTCTCTCTGGAAACACCATATATTTT
TRBD1 TRBJ2-2 many TRBV5-5 CASSFFDRGTGELFF TGTGCCAGCAGCTTTTTCGACAGGGGCACCGGGGAGCTGTTTTTT
NA TRBJ1-5 few TRBV27 CASSPPGTRVWAQHF TGTGCCAGCAGTCCCCCCGGGACAAGGGTTTGGGCCCAGCATTTT
TRBD1 TRBJ2-4 many TRBV20-1 CSAGTGLIQYF TGCAGTGCTGGGACAGGGCTCATTCAGTACTTC